The present T cell receptor beta chain was sequenced within a study of blood T cell repertoires in COVID-19 (dated by TCRdb to the early 2020s). At the level of the whole study: The collaborator samples originated in the United States, Italy and Spain and spanned the acute and convalescent phases of COVID-19. The material from the prospective study consisted of cDNA or gDNA derived from T cells, B-cell-depleted T cells, or PBMCs. Where available, HLA class I and class II types were taken from metadata supplied by the sample provider and were not determined by assay-based typing. The dataset comprised deeply sampled blood TCRbeta repertoires from subjects exposed to, actively infected with, or recovered from COVID-19. Sample metadata almost always included a de-identified subject ID, COVID-19 status, age in years and sex. Samples were obtained from the ongoing ImmuneRACE study (first 160 participants) and from 1,000 to 1,500 subjects provided by 6 global collaborators. A freely available public database, intended as a resource for researchers studying the immune response to SARS-CoV-2, is where the repertoires were released.

The germline V gene yields SGHTA for CDR1 and FQGNSA for CDR2. The CDR3 numbers 14 residues from cysteine through phenylalanine. Of all the DNA, just the CDR3 is kept, 42 bases in frame from base 1. Trimming leaves V shorter by 5 bases and J shorter by 1 base, with the junction holding 5 bases beyond the gene matches. Each collaborating institution followed its own protocols to collect whole blood in K2EDTA tubes. For TCRbeta analysis, collaborators shipped samples as frozen whole blood, isolated PBMCs, or DNA extracted from either of those sample types. TCRbeta CDR3 regions were amplified from genomic DNA by means of the immunoSEQ Assay, a bias-controlled multiplex PCR. Per the original workflow: Nucleated cell counts per sample were estimated from amplification of reference gene primers within the assay. To quantify the absolute abundance of each unique TCRbeta CDR3 rearrangement, sequence reads were collapsed and filtered. Productive Simpson clonality was computed per sample as the square root of Simpson's diversity index over productive rearrangements. TCRdb stores this immuneACCESS table with in-frame sequences only. Part of the clones is absent; in the studies checked, under half of the shortfall reflects unresolved V genes, and no reason is known for the rest. The D gene and trimming were derived from the DNA, and the V and J assignments and clone size from that table. Here the sample has 200,000 to 300,000 clones; around 87% occur a single time. 2% to 2.5% of the sample is held by the ten biggest clonotypes.

This clone was seen ten or more times. The target of this receptor is not known. Per-nucleotide qualities are absent, and no much larger clonotype sits a single base away. Findings and caveats that apply to the study as a whole: The amount of clinical and demographic metadata varied by source and participant and was provided uncurated.

The specimen sequenced was peripheral blood. This sequence originates from a woman aged 45-65 years with acute or convalescent COVID-19. The sequence is built from TRBV7-2 and TRBJ2-7; 7 central bases correspond to TRBD2. CDR3 loop: CASSLDGRSYEQYF. The nucleotide sequence is TGTGCCAGCAGCCTAGACGGGAGGTCCTACGAGCAGTACTTC.